These T cell receptor beta chains were read from a single sample in a study of shared clonotypes between healthy human individuals. Clones were read by immunoSEQ multiplex PCR, and TCRdb kept only the in-frame ones, dropping some. The sample holds roughly 1.4 million clones, approximately 98.5% seen once. Sequencing was carried out using naive CD4+ T cells sorted from blood. These receptors originate from a man aged 30-40 years in good health. The CDR3 runs from the conserved cysteine through the conserved F or W. Each record gives: D gene, clone size, V gene, J gene, CDR3 DNA, CDR3 protein. D genes are given only for firm matches. Only part of the rows carry a size: once, few, many, or a class if the clone is expanded.

-	-	TRBV2	TRBJ2-2	TGTGCCAGCAGTGTGGAAGACGGTTTCACCGGGGAGCTGTTTTTT	CASSVEDGFTGELFF
-	-	TRBV7-2	TRBJ2-2	TGTGCCAGCAGCTATCATTGGGGGTTAGCGTCAAGAACCGGGGAGCTGTTTTTT	CASSYHWGLASRTGELFF
TRBD2	-	TRBV6-1	TRBJ2-1	TGTGCCAGCAGTGAAAGAGCGGGAGGGCCTTTAGAGGAGCAGTTCTTC	CASSERAGGPLEEQFF
TRBD2	-	TRBV11-2	TRBJ2-1	TGTGCCAGCAGCTTAGAAAGCGGGAGTCTCCCAAACAATGAGCAGTTCTTC	CASSLESGSLPNNEQFF
-	once	TRBV11-3	TRBJ2-1	TGTGCCAGCAGCTTAGATCGGATCAATGAGCAGTTCTTC	CASSLDRINEQFF
TRBD2	-	TRBV15	TRBJ2-1	TGTGCCACCAGCAGAGGGGACGGGAGGAGCGGCAATGAGCAGTTCTTC	CATSRGDGRSGNEQFF
TRBD1	-	TRBV27	TRBJ1-3	TGTGCCAGCAGTTACACCGGGACAGGAGGAAACACCATATATTTT	CASSYTGTGGNTIYF
TRBD1	-	TRBV23-1	TRBJ1-1	TGCGCCAGCAGTCTCTTACGGGACAGGGGCCCAACGATCTCCACTGAAGCTTTCTTT	CASSLLRDRGPTISTEAFF
-	-	TRBV18	TRBJ1-2	TGTGCCAGCTCCCGCCCGGGGATTAATGGCTACACCTTC	CASSRPGINGYTF
TRBD1	once	TRBV27	TRBJ2-5	TGTGCCAGCAGTTTATCACAGGGACAGGGGGAGACCCAGTACTTC	CASSLSQGQGETQYF